Listed below are T cell receptor beta chains from one sample, sequenced in a study of cytomegalovirus exposure and HLA in healthy donors. Sequencing was performed with immunoSEQ multiplex PCR; in TCRdb, only in-frame clones are kept and a portion is missing. The table lists approximately 150,000 clones, around 81% of them singletons, with 4.9% in the top ten. The sample comprised PBMCs. These receptors originate from a woman aged 18-35 years in good health and CMV-seropositive. CDR3s include the opening cysteine and the closing phenylalanine or tryptophan. The D gene is left open where the match is weak. Part of the rows lack a size; the others show once, few, many or a class for expanded clones.

V	D	size	J	DNA	CDR3
TRBV9	-	-	TRBJ2-1	TGTGCCAGCAGCGTAGGAGGAAGCGCGGCCCAGCAGTTCTTC	CASSVGGSAAQQFF
TRBV4-1	-	-	TRBJ2-5	TGCGCCAGCAGCCCCCGACCATGGAGGGAGACCCAGTACTTC	CASSPRPWRETQYF
TRBV19	-	-	TRBJ1-6	TGTGCCAGTACCATAAACGCGGGAAGCTCACCCCTCCACTTT	CASTINAGSSPLHF
TRBV6-1	TRBD2	-	TRBJ2-7	TGTGCCAGCATAGGGTCTAGCGGGGGACAGGAGCAGTACTTC	CASIGSSGGQEQYF
TRBV6-1	TRBD1	-	TRBJ1-6	TGTGCCAGCAGTGAAATTCTCTTGTCAGGGGGAGATAATTCACCCCTCCACTTT	CASSEILLSGGDNSPLHF
TRBV5-4	TRBD1	-	TRBJ2-7	TGTGCCAGCAGCCCGACCCCGGGACAGGGCTACGAGCAGTACTTC	CASSPTPGQGYEQYF
TRBV11-3	-	-	TRBJ2-3	TGTGCCAGCAGCCAATCTGCGGATACTAGCACAGATACGCAGTATTTT	CASSQSADTSTDTQYF
TRBV30	TRBD2	-	TRBJ2-3	TGTGCCCGTACCGGGACTAGCGGTTCAGATACGCAGTATTTT	CARTGTSGSDTQYF
TRBV27	-	-	TRBJ1-1	TGTGCCAGCAAAAATGGGTTCACAGGATTTGAAGCTTTCTTT	CASKNGFTGFEAFF
TRBV27	TRBD2	-	TRBJ2-7	TGTGCCAGCAGTTCGTCGACTAGCGGGGGGACCTACGAGCAGTACTTC	CASSSSTSGGTYEQYF
TRBV7-2	-	-	TRBJ2-1	TGTGCCAGCACCTGGGGTTCCGGACAGAAGTTCTTC	CASTWGSGQKFF
TRBV19	-	-	TRBJ2-7	TGTGCCAGTAGTGCCGGGACACACCCCTCCGAGCAGTACTTC	CASSAGTHPSEQYF
TRBV18	-	-	TRBJ2-7	TGTGCCAGCTCACCGAGCAGGGAAGGGTCCTACGAGCAGTACTTC	CASSPSREGSYEQYF
TRBV29-1	-	-	TRBJ1-4	TGCAGCGGAGGGGGTGGGAATGAAAAACTGTTTTTT	CSGGGGNEKLFF
TRBV7-2	TRBD2	-	TRBJ2-1	TGTGCCAGCAGCAAAGCCGGGACTAACAATGAGCAGTTCTTC	CASSKAGTNNEQFF
TRBV11-3	-	few	TRBJ2-3	TGTGCCAGCAGCCAACTAGGGAACACAGATACGCAGTATTTT	CASSQLGNTDTQYF
TRBV15	TRBD1	-	TRBJ1-3	TGTGCCACCAGCAGAGATCGGGGACAGGGAAACACCATATATTTT	CATSRDRGQGNTIYF
TRBV5-4	TRBD2	-	TRBJ2-2	TGTGCCAGCAGCTTCCTCGGGGGGGCGAACACCGGGGAGCTGTTTTTT	CASSFLGGANTGELFF
TRBV6-5	-	-	TRBJ1-2	TGTGCCAGCAGTTCGATGCGGGGCGCCTATGGCTACACCTTC	CASSSMRGAYGYTF
TRBV4-2	TRBD2	-	TRBJ2-2	TGTGCCAGCAGCCAAGCTACTAGCGGGGGGGCCACCGGGGAGCTGTTTTTT	CASSQATSGGATGELFF
TRBV4-1	-	-	TRBJ2-4	TGCGCCAGCAGCCGAACGGACGGGGTAAACATTCAGTACTTC	CASSRTDGVNIQYF
TRBV6-1	-	-	TRBJ2-1	TGTGCCAGCAGTGCTGGGCCAACTTCCTACAATGAGCAGTTCTTC	CASSAGPTSYNEQFF
TRBV7-3	TRBD2	-	TRBJ2-3	TGTGCCAGCAGCCCGGGTGGATTGGTACTAGCGGGGTCAGATACGCAGTATTTT	CASSPGGLVLAGSDTQYF
TRBV5-8	TRBD1	-	TRBJ1-3	TGTGCCAGCAGCTTGGGGACAGGGGGTTTCACTGGAAACACCATATATTTT	CASSLGTGGFTGNTIYF
TRBV7-2	-	-	TRBJ2-3	TGTGCCAGCAGCGCGCGAGGCTTCGAGGGAGATACGCAGTATTTT	CASSARGFEGDTQYF
TRBV7-6	TRBD2	once	TRBJ2-3	TGTGCCAGCAGCTCGAGCGGGGATCGCACAGATACGCAGTATTTT	CASSSSGDRTDTQYF
TRBV27	-	-	TRBJ2-2	TGTGCCAGCAGTCCCTGGGATGGCGGGGCCGGGGAGCTGTTTTTT	CASSPWDGGAGELFF
TRBV5-1	TRBD1	few	TRBJ2-7	TGCGCCAGCAGCACCAACCCCCAGGGGGTCTACTACGAGCAGTACTTC	CASSTNPQGVYYEQYF
TRBV28	-	-	TRBJ1-5	TGTGCCAGCAGTTTAAAGGGGTCATCTAGCAATCAGCCCCAGCATTTT	CASSLKGSSSNQPQHF
TRBV5-1	-	-	TRBJ1-2	TGCGCCAGCAGCTTGGCCCTCTCCCCGGGAGGTGGCTACACCTTC	CASSLALSPGGGYTF
TRBV21-1	-	-	TRBJ2-2	TGTGCCAGCAGCAAAGACCTGGACAGGGGCAAGGGGGAGCTGTTTTTT	CASSKDLDRGKGELFF
TRBV5-6	-	few	TRBJ1-6	TGTGCCAGCAGCTTAGAAACAGGGAGTGATTCACCCCTCCACTTT	CASSLETGSDSPLHF
TRBV7-9	-	-	TRBJ1-2	TGTGCCAGCACCCCTTCGGAGGTTGGTGGCTACACCTTC	CASTPSEVGGYTF
TRBV30	-	-	TRBJ1-6	TGTGCCTGGACCCTTTGGGGGGAGGGTTCACCCCTCCACTTT	CAWTLWGEGSPLHF
TRBV6-5	-	-	TRBJ1-2	TGTGCCAGCAGTGGACAGAGAATCTATGGCTACACCTTC	CASSGQRIYGYTF
TRBV7-3	-	-	TRBJ1-2	TGTGCCAGCAGCCCCGCGGGGGAGGGATATGGCTACACCTTC	CASSPAGEGYGYTF
TRBV18	-	-	TRBJ2-7	TGTGCCAGCTCACCGACCCGGCGGGACAGAAGCTACGAGCAGTACTTC	CASSPTRRDRSYEQYF
TRBV11-2	-	-	TRBJ2-7	TGTGCCAGCAGCTTAGCCGGGATACACGAGCAGTACTTC	CASSLAGIHEQYF
TRBV7-8	TRBD1	-	TRBJ2-1	TGTGCCAGCAGTCACCCGAGGGGGCCCAATGAGCAGTTCTTC	CASSHPRGPNEQFF
TRBV30	-	few	TRBJ2-5	TGTGCCTGGAGCGGGGGGCCGGGAGAGACCCAGTACTTC	CAWSGGPGETQYF
TRBV11-2	-	-	TRBJ1-5	TGTGCCAGCAGCGGCCTGGAGGGTCAGCCCCAGCATTTT	CASSGLEGQPQHF
TRBV6-6	TRBD1	-	TRBJ1-6	TGTGCCAGCGTCCGGGGGACAGGAGCCAAACCCCTCCACTTT	CASVRGTGAKPLHF
TRBV28	TRBD2	-	TRBJ2-1	TGTGCCAGCAGTTACTTAAGCGGGGGGAGCCATCATGAGCAGTTCTTC	CASSYLSGGSHHEQFF
TRBV5-1	-	-	TRBJ2-1	TGCGCCAGCAGCTTTTTACAAGGGGGGGGCAATGAGCAGTTCTTC	CASSFLQGGGNEQFF
TRBV14	-	-	TRBJ2-1	TGTGCCAGCAGCCAAGATTACCGCAGGGGCCCCTACAATGAGCAGTTCTTC	CASSQDYRRGPYNEQFF
TRBV5-1	-	once	TRBJ2-5	TGCGCCAGCAGCCCTGACGGGGGTGCCTCCGTGGAGACCCAGTACTTC	CASSPDGGASVETQYF
TRBV27	-	-	TRBJ1-4	TGTGCCAGCAGGATTACCCCCCCAAGGGGCCCTAGGGGTACTAATGAAAAACTGTTTTTT	CASRITPPRGPRGTNEKLFF
TRBV21-1	-	-	TRBJ1-1	TGTGCCAGCAGCAGATTTCCCCCGGCCCGAGGCACTGAAGCTTTCTTT	CASSRFPPARGTEAFF
TRBV6-5	-	-	TRBJ2-1	TGTGCCAGCAGTTACTCCGCGACTCGACGGGACAATGAGCAGTTCTTC	CASSYSATRRDNEQFF
TRBV7-6	-	-	TRBJ1-1	TGTGCCAGCAGCTTGCGACACTCGAACACTGAAGCTTTCTTT	CASSLRHSNTEAFF
TRBV7-2	-	-	TRBJ1-6	TGTGCCAACAGCTGGACAGAAAAGGTCTATAATTCACCCCTCCACTTT	CANSWTEKVYNSPLHF
TRBV30	-	-	TRBJ1-5	TGTGCCGCTCATGGGCCCCCTGGTCAGCCCCAGCATTTT	CAAHGPPGQPQHF
TRBV5-4	-	-	TRBJ1-1	TGTGCCAGCAGCTTCCAGGTCAGGGGCACTGAAGCTTTCTTT	CASSFQVRGTEAFF
TRBV6-6	-	-	TRBJ2-3	TGTGCCAGCCGGTTGAACACAGATACGCAGTATTTT	CASRLNTDTQYF
TRBV27	TRBD1	-	TRBJ1-1	TGTGCCAGCTTTTCGCCGGGGACAGGGACTGAAGCTTTCTTT	CASFSPGTGTEAFF
TRBV29-1	-	-	TRBJ1-1	TGCAGCGTTGAATACGGCACTGAAGCTTTCTTT	CSVEYGTEAFF
TRBV14	-	-	TRBJ2-7	TGTGCCAGCAGCCAAGTCGGGGGGACAGGCTACGAGCAGTACTTC	CASSQVGGTGYEQYF
TRBV7-8	-	-	TRBJ1-1	TGTGCCAGCTCTTTTGGTCGGGAAACTGAAGCTTTCTTT	CASSFGRETEAFF
TRBV27	-	-	TRBJ1-2	TGTGCCAGCAGTTTAACCCTACAGGGCCGCCCGGTTAACTATGGCTACACCTTC	CASSLTLQGRPVNYGYTF